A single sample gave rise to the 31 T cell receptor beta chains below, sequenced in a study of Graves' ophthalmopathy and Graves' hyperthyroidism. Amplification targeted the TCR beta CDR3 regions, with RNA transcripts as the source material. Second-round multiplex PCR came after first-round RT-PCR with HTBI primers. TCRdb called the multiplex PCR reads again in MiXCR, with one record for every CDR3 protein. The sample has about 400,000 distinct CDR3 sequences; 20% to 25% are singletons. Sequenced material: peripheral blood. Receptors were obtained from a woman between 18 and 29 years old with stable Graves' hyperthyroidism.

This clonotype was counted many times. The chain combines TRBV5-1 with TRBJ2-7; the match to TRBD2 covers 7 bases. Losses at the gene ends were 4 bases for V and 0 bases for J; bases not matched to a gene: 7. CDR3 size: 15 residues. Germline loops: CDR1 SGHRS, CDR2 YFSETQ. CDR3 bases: TGCGCCAGCAGCGTGACTAGCAGATACTCCTACGAGCAGTACTTC. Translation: CASSVTSRYSYEQYF.

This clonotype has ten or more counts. CDR3 DNA: TGCGCCAGCAGCTTGGAGCCACAGGGCCTTGGCTACACCTTC. Translated, it gives CASSLEPQGLGYTF. V usage is TRBV5-1 and J usage is TRBJ1-2, with a possible D match to TRBD1 (6 bases). Trimming cost V 0 bases and J 7 bases, with 13 bases left between them. CDR3 length: 14 residues. Germline V gives CDR1 SGHRS, CDR2 YFSETQ.

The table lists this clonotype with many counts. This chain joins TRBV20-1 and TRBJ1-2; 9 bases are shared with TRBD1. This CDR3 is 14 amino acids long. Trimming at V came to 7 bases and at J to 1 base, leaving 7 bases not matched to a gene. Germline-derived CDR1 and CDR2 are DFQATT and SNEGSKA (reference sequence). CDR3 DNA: TGCAGTGTACAGGGGGCGCGCGGTAACTATGGCTACACCTTC. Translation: CSVQGARGNYGYTF.

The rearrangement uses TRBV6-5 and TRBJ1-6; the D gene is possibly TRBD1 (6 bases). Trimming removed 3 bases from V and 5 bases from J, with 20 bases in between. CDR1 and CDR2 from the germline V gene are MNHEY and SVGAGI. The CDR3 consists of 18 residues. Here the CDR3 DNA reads TGTGCCAGCAGTTATGGGGGGGCGCAGATTCTCAATAATTCACCCCTCCACTTT. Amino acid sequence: CASSYGGAQILNNSPLHF.

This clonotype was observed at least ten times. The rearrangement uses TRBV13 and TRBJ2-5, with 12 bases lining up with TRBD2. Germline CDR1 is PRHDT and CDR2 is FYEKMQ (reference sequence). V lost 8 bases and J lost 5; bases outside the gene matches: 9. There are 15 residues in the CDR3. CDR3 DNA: TGTGCCAGCGGGACTAGCGGGTACGCTGAGGAGACCCAGTACTTC. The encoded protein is CASGTSGYAEETQYF.

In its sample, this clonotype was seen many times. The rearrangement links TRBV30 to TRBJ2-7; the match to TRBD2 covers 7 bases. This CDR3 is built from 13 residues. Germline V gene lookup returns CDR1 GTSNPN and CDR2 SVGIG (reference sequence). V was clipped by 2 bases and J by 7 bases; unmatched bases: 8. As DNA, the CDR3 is TGTGCCTGGAGTTACGGGGGGACGGGGGAGCAGTACTTC. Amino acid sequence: CAWSYGGTGEQYF.

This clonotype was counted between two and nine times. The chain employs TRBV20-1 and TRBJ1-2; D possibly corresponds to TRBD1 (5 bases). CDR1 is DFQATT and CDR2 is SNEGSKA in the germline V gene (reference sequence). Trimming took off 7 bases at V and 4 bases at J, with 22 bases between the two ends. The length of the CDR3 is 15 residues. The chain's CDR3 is CSVKVLGVGVYGYTF. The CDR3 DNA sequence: TGCAGTGTTAAAGTCCTGGGGGTGGGGGTCTATGGCTACACCTTC.

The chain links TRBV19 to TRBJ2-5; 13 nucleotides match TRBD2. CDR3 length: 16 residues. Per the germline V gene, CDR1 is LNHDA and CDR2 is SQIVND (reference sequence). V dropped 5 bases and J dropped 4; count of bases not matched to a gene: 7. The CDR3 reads CASSAQLAGGSETQYF. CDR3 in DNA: TGTGCCAGTAGTGCTCAACTAGCGGGAGGGTCAGAGACCCAGTACTTC.

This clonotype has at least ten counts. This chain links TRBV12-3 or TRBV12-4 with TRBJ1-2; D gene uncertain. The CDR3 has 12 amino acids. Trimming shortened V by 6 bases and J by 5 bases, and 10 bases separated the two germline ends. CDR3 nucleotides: TGTGCCAGCAGGGCCGGGAGTTATGGCTACACCTTC. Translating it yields CASRAGSYGYTF.

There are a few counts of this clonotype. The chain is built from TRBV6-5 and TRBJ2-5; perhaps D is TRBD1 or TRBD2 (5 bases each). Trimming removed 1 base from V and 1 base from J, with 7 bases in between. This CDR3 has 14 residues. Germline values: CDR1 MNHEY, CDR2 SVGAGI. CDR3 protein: CASSYFGGQETQYF. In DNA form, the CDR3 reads TGTGCCAGCAGTTACTTTGGGGGCCAAGAGACCCAGTACTTC.

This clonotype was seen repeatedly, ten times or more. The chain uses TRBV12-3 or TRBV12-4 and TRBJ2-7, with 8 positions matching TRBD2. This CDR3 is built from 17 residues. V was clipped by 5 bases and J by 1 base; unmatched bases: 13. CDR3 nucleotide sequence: TGTGCCAGCAGTCCAGGGTTCCGGACTAGCTTTTCCTACGAGCAGTACTTC. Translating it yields CASSPGFRTSFSYEQYF.

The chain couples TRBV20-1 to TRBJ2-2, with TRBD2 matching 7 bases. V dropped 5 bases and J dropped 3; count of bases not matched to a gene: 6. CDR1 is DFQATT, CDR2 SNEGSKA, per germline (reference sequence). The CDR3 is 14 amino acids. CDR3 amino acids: CSAQTSLDTGELFF. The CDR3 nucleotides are TGCAGTGCTCAGACTAGCCTGGACACCGGGGAGCTGTTTTTT.

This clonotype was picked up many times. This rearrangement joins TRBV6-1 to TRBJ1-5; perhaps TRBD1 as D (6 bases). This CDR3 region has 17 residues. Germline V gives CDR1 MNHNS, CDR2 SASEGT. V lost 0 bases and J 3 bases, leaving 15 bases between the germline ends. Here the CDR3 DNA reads TGTGCCAGCAGTGAAGCTTTGGGACATAGTAACAATCAGCCCCAGCATTTT. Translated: CASSEALGHSNNQPQHF.

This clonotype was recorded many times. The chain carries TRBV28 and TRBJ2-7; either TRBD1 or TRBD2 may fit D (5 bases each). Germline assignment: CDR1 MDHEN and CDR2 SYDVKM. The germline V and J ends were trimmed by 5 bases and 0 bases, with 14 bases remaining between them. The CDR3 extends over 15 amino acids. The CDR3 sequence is CASSERRDVSYEQYF. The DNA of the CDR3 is TGTGCCAGCAGTGAGCGCCGGGACGTCTCCTACGAGCAGTACTTC.

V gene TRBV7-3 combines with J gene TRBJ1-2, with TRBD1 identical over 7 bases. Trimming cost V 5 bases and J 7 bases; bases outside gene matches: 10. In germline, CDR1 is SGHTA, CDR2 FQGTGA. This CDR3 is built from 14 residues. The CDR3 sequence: CASSQGAGGIGYTF. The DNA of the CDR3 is TGTGCCAGCAGCCAAGGGGCAGGGGGAATTGGCTACACCTTC.

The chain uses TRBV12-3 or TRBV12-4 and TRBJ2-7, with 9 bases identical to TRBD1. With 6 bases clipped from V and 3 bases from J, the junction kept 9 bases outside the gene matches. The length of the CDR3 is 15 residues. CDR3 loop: CASSTRDRALYEQYF. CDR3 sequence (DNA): TGTGCCAGCAGCACTCGGGACAGGGCCCTCTACGAGCAGTACTTC.

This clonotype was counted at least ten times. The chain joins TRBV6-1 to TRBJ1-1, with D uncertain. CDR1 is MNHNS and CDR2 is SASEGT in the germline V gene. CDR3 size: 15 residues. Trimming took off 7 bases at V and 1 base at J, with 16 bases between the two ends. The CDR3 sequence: CASTYGGSANTEAFF. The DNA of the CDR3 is TGTGCCAGCACATACGGTGGGTCAGCGAACACTGAAGCTTTCTTT.

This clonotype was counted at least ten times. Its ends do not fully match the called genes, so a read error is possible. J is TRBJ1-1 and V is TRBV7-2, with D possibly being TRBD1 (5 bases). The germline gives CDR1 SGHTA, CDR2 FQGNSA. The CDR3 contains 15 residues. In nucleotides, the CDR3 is TGTGCCAGCAGCTTAGTAGGAAGGGGTGGGACTGAAACTTTCTTT. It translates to CASSLVGRGGTETFF.

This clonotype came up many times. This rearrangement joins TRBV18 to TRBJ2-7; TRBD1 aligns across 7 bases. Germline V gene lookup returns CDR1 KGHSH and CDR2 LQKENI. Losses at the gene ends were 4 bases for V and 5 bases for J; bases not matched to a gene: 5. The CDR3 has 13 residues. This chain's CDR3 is CASSQGAQDEQYF. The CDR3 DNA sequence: TGTGCCAGCTCACAGGGGGCGCAAGACGAGCAGTACTTC. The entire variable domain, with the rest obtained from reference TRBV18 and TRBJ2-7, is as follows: NAGVMQNPRHLVRRRGQEARLRCSPMKGHSHVYWYRQLPEEGLKFMVYLQKENIIDESGMPKERFSAEFPKEGPSILRIQQVVRGDSAAYFCASSQGAQDEQYFGPGTRLTVT.

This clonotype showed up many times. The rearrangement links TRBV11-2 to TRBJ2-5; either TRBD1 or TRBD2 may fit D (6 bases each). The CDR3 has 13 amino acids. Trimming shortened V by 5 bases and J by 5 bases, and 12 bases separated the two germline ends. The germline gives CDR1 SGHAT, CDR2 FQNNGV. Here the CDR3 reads CASSPPGGETQYF. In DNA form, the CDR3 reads TGTGCCAGCAGCCCCCCCGGGGGCGAGACCCAGTACTTC.

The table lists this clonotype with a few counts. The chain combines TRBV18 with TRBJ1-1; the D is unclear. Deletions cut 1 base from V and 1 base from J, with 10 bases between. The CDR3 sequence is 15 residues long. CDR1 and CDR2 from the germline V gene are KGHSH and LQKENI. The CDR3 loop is CASSPLLGKNTEAFF. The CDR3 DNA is TGTGCCAGCTCACCACTTCTAGGGAAGAACACTGAAGCTTTCTTT.

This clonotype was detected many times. Here the CDR3 reads CASSLRGTGIQETQYF. CDR3 sequence (DNA): TGTGCCAGCAGTTTACGGGGGACAGGGATACAAGAGACCCAGTACTTC. This chain joins TRBV27 and TRBJ2-5; 9 nucleotides match TRBD1. Germline trimming cut 2 bases from V and 2 bases from J; bases unmatched to any gene: 6. The CDR3 extends over 16 amino acids. Germline lookup yields CDR1 MNHEY and CDR2 SMNVEV (reference sequence).

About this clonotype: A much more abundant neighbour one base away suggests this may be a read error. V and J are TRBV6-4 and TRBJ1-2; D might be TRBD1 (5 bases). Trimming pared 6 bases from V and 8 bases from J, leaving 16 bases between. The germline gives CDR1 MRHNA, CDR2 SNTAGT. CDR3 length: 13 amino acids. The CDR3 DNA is TGTGCCAGCAGAAATACAAGGGGTAGAGGCTACACCTTC. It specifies CASRNTRGRGYTF.

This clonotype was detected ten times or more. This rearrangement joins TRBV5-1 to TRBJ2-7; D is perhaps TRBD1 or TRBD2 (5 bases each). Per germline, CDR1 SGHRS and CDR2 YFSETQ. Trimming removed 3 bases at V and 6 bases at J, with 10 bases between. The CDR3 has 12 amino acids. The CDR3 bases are TGCGCCAGCAGCTCGGGACGCGGCGAGCAGTACTTC. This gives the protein CASSSGRGEQYF.

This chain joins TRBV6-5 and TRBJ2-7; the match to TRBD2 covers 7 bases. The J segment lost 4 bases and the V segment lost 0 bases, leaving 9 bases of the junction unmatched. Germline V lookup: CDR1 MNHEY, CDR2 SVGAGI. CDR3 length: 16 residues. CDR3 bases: TGTGCCAGCAGTTACTCGGCGGTGAAAGCGGGGTACGAGCAGTACTTC. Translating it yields CASSYSAVKAGYEQYF.

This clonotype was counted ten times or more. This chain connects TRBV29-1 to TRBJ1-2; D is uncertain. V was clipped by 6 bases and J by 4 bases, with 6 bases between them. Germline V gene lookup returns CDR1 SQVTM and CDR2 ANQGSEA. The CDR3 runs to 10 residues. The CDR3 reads CSVKSYGYTF. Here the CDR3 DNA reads TGCAGCGTCAAGAGCTATGGCTACACCTTC.

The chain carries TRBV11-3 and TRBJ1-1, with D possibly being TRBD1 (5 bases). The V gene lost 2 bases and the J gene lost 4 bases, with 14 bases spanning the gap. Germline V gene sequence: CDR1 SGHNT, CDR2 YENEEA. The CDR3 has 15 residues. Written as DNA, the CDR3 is TGTGCCAGCAGCTTATATGTCCAGGGAGGCACTGAAGCTTTCTTT. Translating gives CASSLYVQGGTEAFF.

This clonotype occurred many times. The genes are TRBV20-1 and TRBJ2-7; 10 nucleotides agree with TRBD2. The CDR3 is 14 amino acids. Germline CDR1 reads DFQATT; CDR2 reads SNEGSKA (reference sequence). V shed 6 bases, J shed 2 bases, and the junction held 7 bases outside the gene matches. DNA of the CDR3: TGCAGTGCGGATCGGACTAGCGGCGCCTACGAGCAGTACTTC. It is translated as CSADRTSGAYEQYF.

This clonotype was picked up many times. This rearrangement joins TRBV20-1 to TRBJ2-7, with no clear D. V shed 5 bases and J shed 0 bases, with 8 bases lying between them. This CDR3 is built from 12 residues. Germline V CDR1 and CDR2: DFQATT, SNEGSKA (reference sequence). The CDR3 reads CSALKISYEQYF. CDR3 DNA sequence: TGCAGTGCTCTCAAAATCTCCTACGAGCAGTACTTC.

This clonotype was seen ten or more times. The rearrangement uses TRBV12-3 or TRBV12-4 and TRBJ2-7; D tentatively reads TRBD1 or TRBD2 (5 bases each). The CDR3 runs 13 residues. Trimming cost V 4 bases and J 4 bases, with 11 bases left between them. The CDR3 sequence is CASSSLGVYEQYF. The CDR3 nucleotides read TGTGCCAGCAGTTCCCTGGGGGTGTACGAGCAGTACTTC.

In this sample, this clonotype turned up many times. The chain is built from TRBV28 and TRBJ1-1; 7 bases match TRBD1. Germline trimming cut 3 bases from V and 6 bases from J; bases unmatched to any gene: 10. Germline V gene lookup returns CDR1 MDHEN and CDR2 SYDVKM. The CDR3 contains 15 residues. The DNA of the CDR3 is TGTGCCAGCAGTTTCTCCGCACAGGGGAAGGCTGAAGCTTTCTTT. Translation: CASSFSAQGKAEAFF.